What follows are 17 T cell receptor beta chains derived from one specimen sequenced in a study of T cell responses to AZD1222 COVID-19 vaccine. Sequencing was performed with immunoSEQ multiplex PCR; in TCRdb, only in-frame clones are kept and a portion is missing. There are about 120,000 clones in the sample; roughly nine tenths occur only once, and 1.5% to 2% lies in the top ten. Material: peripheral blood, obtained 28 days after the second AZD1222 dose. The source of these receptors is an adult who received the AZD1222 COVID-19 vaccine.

This chain's CDR3 is CASARINGLGFSNQPQHF. CDR3 nucleotide sequence: TGTGCCAGCGCCCGCATAAATGGTCTGGGGTTTAGCAATCAGCCCCAGCATTTT. This chain links TRBV28 with TRBJ1-5; unclear D gene. The length of the CDR3 is 18 residues. Trimming shortened V by 8 bases and J by 0 bases, and 23 bases separated the two germline ends. Germline loops: CDR1 MDHEN, CDR2 SYDVKM.

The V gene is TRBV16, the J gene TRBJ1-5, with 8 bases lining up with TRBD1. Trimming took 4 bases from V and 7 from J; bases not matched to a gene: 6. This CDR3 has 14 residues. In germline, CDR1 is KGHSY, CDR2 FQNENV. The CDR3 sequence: CASSPTGAIQPQHF. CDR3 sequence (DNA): TGTGCCAGCAGCCCGACAGGGGCGATACAGCCCCAGCATTTT.

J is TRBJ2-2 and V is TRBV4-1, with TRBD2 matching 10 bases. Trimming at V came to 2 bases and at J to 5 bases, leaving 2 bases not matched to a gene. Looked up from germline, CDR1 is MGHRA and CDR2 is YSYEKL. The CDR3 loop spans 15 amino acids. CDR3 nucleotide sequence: TGCGCCAGCAGCCAATTTAGCGGGGGGACCGGGGAGCTGTTTTTT. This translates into CASSQFSGGTGELFF.

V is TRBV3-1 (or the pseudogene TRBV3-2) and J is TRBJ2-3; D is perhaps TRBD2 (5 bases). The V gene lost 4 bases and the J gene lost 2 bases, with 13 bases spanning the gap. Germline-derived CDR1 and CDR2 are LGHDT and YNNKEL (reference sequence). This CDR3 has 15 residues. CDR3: CASSRQSGFTDTQYF. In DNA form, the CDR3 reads TGTGCCAGCAGCCGACAAAGCGGATTCACAGATACGCAGTATTTT.

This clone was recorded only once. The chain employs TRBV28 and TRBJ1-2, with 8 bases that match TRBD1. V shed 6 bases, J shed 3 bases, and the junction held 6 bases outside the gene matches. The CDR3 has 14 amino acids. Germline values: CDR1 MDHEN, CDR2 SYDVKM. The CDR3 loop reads CASRKTGADYGYTF. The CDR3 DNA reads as TGTGCCAGCAGGAAGACAGGGGCGGACTATGGCTACACCTTC.

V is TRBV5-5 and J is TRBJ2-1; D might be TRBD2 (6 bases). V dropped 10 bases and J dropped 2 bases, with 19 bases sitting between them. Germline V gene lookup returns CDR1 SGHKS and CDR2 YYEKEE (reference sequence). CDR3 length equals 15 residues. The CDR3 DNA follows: TGTGCCGTAACCCGGGACTCTCCTACCTACAATGAGCAGTTCTTC. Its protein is CAVTRDSPTYNEQFF. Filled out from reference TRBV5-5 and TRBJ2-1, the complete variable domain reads DAGVTQSPTHLIKTRGQQVTLRCSPISGHKSVSWYQQVLGQGPQFIFQYYEKEERGRGNFPDRFSARQFPNYSSELNVNALLLGDSALYLCAVTRDSPTYNEQFFGPGTRLTVL.

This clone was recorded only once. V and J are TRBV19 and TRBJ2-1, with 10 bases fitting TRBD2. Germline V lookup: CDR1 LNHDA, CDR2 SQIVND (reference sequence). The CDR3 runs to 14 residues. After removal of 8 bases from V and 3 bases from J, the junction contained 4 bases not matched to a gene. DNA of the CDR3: TGTGCCAGTTGTAGCGGGAGGCTCTACAATGAGCAGTTCTTC. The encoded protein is CASCSGRLYNEQFF.

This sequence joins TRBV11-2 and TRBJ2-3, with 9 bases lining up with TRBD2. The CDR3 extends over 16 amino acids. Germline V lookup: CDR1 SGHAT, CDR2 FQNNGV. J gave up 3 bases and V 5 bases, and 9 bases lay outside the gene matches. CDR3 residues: CASSLNSGSETDTQYF. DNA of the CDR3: TGTGCCAGCAGCCTAAATAGCGGGAGTGAAACAGATACGCAGTATTTT.

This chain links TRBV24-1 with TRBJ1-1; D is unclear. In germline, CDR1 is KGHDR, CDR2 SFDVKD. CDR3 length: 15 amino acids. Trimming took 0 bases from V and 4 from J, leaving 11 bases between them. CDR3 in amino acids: CATSDLPGIGTEAFF. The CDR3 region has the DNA TGTGCCACCAGTGATTTGCCAGGTATCGGCACTGAAGCTTTCTTT.

CDR3 DNA sequence: TGTGCCAGCAGCTTAGTCGACACTGAAGCTTTCTTT. Translated, it gives CASSLVDTEAFF. This sequence joins TRBV7-9 and TRBJ1-1, with no clear D. The CDR3 has 12 amino acids. Germline CDR1 is SEHNR and CDR2 is FQNEAQ (reference sequence). The V end lost 1 base, the J end lost 3 bases, and 3 bases lay between the germline ends. Complete variable domain (other parts from reference TRBV7-9 and TRBJ1-1): DTGVSQNPRHKITKRGQNVTFRCDPISEHNRLYWYRQTLGQGPEFLTYFQNEAQLEKSRLLSDRFSAERPKGSFSTLEIQRTEQGDSAMYLCASSLVDTEAFFGQGTRLTVV.

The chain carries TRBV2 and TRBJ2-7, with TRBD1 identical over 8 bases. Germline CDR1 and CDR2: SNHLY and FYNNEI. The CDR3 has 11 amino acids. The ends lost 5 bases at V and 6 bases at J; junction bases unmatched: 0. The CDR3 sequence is CASSTGGEQYF. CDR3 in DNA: TGTGCCAGCAGTACAGGGGGCGAGCAGTACTTC.

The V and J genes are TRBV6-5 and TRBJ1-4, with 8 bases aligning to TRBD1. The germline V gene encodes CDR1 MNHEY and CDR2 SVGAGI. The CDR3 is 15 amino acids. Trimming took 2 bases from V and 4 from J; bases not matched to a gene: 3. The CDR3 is CASSYTGGYNEKLFF. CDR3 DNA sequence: TGTGCCAGCAGTTACACAGGGGGTTATAATGAAAAACTGTTTTTT.

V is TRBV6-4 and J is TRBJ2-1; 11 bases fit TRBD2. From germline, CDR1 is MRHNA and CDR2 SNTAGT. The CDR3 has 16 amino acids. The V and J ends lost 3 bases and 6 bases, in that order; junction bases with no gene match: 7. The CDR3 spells CASSESGLAGGNEQFF. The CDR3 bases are TGTGCCAGCAGTGAGAGTGGGCTAGCGGGAGGCAATGAGCAGTTCTTC.

The CDR3 spells CASSPRGAGPDNEQFF. DNA for the CDR3: TGTGCCAGCAGCCCCCGGGGCGCGGGACCCGACAATGAGCAGTTCTTC. V gene TRBV7-9 combines with J gene TRBJ2-1, with D perhaps matching TRBD2 (6 bases). Trimming shortened V by 5 bases and J by 5 bases, and 19 bases separated the two germline ends. Per the germline V gene, CDR1 is SEHNR and CDR2 is FQNEAQ (reference sequence). This CDR3 is 16 amino acids long.

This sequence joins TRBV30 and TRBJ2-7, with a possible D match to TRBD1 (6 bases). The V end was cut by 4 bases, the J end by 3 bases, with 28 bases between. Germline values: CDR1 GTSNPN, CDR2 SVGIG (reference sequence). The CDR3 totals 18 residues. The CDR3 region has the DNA TGTGCCTGGATTCGAACAGGGAGCACTTTAGAAGGAAGCTACGAGCAGTACTTC. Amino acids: CAWIRTGSTLEGSYEQYF.

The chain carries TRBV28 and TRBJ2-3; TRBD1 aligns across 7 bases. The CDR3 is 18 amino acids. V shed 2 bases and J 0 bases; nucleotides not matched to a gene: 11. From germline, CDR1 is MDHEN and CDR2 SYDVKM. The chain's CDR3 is CASSLQTGRKGSTDTQYF. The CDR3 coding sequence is TGTGCCAGCAGTTTACAGACAGGGAGAAAGGGAAGCACAGATACGCAGTATTTT.

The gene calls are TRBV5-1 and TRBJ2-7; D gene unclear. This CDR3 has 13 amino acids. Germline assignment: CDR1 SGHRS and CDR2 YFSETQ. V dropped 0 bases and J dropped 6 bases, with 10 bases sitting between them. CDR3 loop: CASSLATLSEQYF. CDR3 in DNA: TGCGCCAGCAGCTTGGCCACTCTGTCCGAGCAGTACTTC.